This T cell receptor beta chain was sequenced in a study of CD8 T cells in Susac syndrome. Random hexamers were used to reverse transcribe an amount of roughly 0.45 to 1 ug RNA. The amplification used immunoSEQ multiplex PCR on TCR beta CDR3; it spanned 54 Vbeta and 13 Jbeta. TCRdb independently ran MiXCR on the immunoSEQ multiplex PCR reads; one entry per CDR3 protein. The sample holds approximately 300,000 distinct CDR3 sequences, roughly 85% seen once. Findings and limits, study-wide: It was acknowledged in the study that its TCR sequencing and HLA analysis involved a relatively small number of individuals.

To note about this clonotype: Its antigen is unknown.

Germline-derived CDR1 and CDR2 are SGHDT and YYEEEE. The CDR3 loop spans 12 amino acids. The ends were cut back, 3 bases at V and 7 bases at J, with 7 bases in the middle. CD8+ and CD4+ T cells from blood underwent TCR beta sequencing. Control patients had untreated stable or active relapsing-remitting multiple sclerosis by revised McDonald criteria. The clonotype originates from a human donor with multiple sclerosis. The gene calls are TRBV5-6 and TRBJ2-2; D ambiguous. The sequencing input was CD8+ T cells from PBMCs. The CDR3 here is CASSSHGGELFF. For the CDR3, the DNA is TGTGCCAGCAGCTCCCACGGCGGGGAGCTGTTTTTT.